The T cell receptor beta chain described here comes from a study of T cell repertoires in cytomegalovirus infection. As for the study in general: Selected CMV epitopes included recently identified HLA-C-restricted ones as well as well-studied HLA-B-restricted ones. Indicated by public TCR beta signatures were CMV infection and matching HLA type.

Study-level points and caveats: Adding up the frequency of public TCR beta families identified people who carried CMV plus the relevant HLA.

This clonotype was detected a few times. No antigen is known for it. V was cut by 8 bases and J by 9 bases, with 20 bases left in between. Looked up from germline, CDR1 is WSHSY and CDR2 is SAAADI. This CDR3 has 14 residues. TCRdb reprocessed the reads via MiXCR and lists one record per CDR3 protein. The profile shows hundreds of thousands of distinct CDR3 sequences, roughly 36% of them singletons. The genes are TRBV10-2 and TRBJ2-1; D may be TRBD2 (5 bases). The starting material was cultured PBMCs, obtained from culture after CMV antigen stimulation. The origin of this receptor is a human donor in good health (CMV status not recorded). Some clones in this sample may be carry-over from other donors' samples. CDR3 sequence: CASLATGSVGEQFF. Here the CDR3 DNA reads TGCGCCAGCCTCGCGACGGGGTCAGTTGGTGAGCAGTTCTTC.